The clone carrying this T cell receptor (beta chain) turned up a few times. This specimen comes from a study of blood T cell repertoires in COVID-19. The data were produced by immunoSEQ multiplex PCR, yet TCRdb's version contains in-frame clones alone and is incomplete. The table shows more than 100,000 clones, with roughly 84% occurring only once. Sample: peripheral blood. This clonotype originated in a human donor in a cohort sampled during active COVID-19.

CDR3: CASSSARGASPLHF. The CDR3 bases are TGTGCCAGCAGTTCGGCCAGGGGAGCGTCACCCCTCCACTTT. The J gene is TRBJ1-6, the V gene TRBV6-4; perhaps TRBD1 as D (6 bases). This CDR3 has 14 residues. V dropped 5 bases and J dropped 10 bases, with 15 bases sitting between them. Germline-derived CDR1 and CDR2 are MRHNA and SNTAGT.